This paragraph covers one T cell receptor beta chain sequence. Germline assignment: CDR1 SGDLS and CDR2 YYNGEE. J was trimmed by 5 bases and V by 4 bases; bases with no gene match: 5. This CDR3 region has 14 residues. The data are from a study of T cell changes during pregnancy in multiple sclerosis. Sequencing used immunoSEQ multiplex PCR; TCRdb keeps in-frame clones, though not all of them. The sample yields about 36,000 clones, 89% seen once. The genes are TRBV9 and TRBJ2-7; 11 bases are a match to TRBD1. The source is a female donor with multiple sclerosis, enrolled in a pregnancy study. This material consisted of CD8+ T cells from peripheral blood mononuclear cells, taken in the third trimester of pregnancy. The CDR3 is CASSPWTGGHEQYF. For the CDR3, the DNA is TGTGCCAGCAGCCCCTGGACAGGGGGCCACGAGCAGTACTTC.